This T cell receptor (beta chain) was retrieved from a study of blood T cells in healthy people across ages. General observations from the study: Comparison with aged donors showed that long-lived donors had more naive CD4+ cells and higher diversity.

V lost 6 bases and J lost 8, with 14 bases in between. CDR1 and CDR2 from the germline V gene are MNHEY and SVGAGI. This CDR3 has 14 amino acids. A second PCR of roughly 7 to 11 cycles used a sample-barcoded 5' primer and a J-beta primer mix. MiXCR, applied by TCRdb to the 5' RACE reads, yields one record per CDR3 protein. The sample holds 1.5 million to 2 million distinct CDR3 sequences, 28% seen once. Many counts were recorded for this clonotype. Antigen specificity is unknown. V gene TRBV6-5 combines with J gene TRBJ1-6; D gene uncertain. Sample: blood. This clonotype originated in a woman aged 25 to 39 in good health. The CDR3 loop reads CASSPKFADSPLHF. CDR3 bases: TGTGCCAGCAGCCCCAAGTTTGCAGATTCACCCCTCCACTTT.